The source of this TCR beta chain is a study of T cells in Graves' hyperthyroidism and ophthalmopathy. The CDR3 spans 11 residues. CDR1 and CDR2 from the germline V gene are MNHNS and SASEGT. Between the trimmed V and J ends, which lost 6 bases and 7 bases, there was a span of 10 bases. The table lists this clonotype with a few counts. Diagnostic decisions used clinical symptoms, serum thyroxine and TRAb, thyroid ultrasound and orbital computed tomography. It was RNA transcripts that yielded the amplified TCR beta CDR3 regions. Initially, a first-round RT-PCR of the TCR CDR3 employed the HTBI primer set. TCRdb independently ran MiXCR on the multiplex PCR reads; one entry per CDR3 protein. Among hundreds of thousands of distinct CDR3 sequences listed, roughly 17% were seen once.

V usage is TRBV6-1 and J usage is TRBJ2-7; D gene uncertain. This clonotype was sampled from a woman aged 18-35 years with Graves' ophthalmopathy. Sequences were obtained from blood. The CDR3 is CASSQIWEQYF. The CDR3 DNA follows: TGTGCCAGCAGCCAAATTTGGGAGCAGTACTTC.